This record covers a single T cell receptor beta chain. The antigen remains undetermined. This record comes from a study of T cells expressing NK-cell markers. Study summary: All TCR beta repertoires analysed originated from sorted CD3+CD56+NKG2C+, CD3+CD56+NKG2C- and CD3+CD56-NKG2C+ T cells. Sequencing covered eight donors, seven HCMV-seropositive and one seronegative.

Whole-study findings and limits: Over 5 donors carried dominant NKG2C+ clonotypes that made up roughly 1.0-8% of their CD8+ T cells.

UMI-tagged 5'RACE template switching yielded the TCR beta cDNA. Reprocessing the 5' RACE reads, TCRdb reports a single entry for every CDR3 protein and omits DNA. The sample's table shows approximately 550,000 distinct CDR3 sequences. The CDR3 consists of 14 residues. Per the germline V gene, CDR1 is KGHDR and CDR2 is SFDVKD. This sequence originates from a man aged 18 to 30 in good health. Sequencing was carried out using blood T cells: a sorted CD56 or NKG2C T cell subset, CD4+ or CD8+ T cells, or bulk PBMC T cells (not recorded which). The chain links TRBV24-1 to TRBJ2-1; TCRdb's assignment of TRBD1 cannot be checked, as there is no DNA. This CDR3 reads CATRPGGTSPEQFF.